Here is one T cell receptor (beta chain) with its context. Data came from immunoSEQ multiplex PCR; TCRdb stores just in-frame clones and leaves some out. This sample yields 300,000 to 400,000 clones, of which over 80% are seen a single time; over 4.5% belongs to the top ten. This sample is drawn from a study of blood T cell repertoires in COVID-19. Germline V CDR1 and CDR2: SNHLY, FYNNEI. The CDR3 totals 14 residues. Trimming removed 6 bases from V and 2 bases from J; junction bases left unmatched: 4. The chain links TRBV2 to TRBJ2-5, with 9 bases lining up with TRBD1. This sequence was found in a man between 25 and 39 years old who had recovered from COVID-19. The sample consisted of PBMCs or T cells enriched from blood (not recorded which). CDR3 in DNA: TGTGCCAGCAGGGACAGGGGTGGGCAAGAGACCCAGTACTTC. Translated, it gives CASRDRGGQETQYF.